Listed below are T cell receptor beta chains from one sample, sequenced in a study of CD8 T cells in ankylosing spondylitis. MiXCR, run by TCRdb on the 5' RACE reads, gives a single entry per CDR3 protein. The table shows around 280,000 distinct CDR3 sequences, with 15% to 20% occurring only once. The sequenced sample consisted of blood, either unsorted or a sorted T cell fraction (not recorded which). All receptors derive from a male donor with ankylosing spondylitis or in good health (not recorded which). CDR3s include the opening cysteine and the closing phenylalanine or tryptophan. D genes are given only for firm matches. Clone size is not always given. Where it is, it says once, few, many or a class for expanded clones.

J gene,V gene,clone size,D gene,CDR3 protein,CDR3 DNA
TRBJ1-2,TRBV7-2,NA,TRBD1,CASSPTGAGYTF,TGTGCCAGCAGCCCAACAGGGGCTGGCTACACCTTC
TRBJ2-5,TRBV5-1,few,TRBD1,CASSPGQPQETQYF,TGCGCCAGCAGCCCGGGACAGCCTCAAGAGACCCAGTACTTC
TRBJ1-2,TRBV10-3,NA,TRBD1,CAIGDSYGYTF,TGTGCCATCGGGGACAGTTATGGCTACACCTTC
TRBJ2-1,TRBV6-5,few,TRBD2,CASSYPVASGRWRNEQFF,TGTGCCAGCAGTTACCCGGTGGCTAGCGGGAGGTGGAGGAATGAGCAGTTCTTC
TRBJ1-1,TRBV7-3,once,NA,CASSGYGTEAFF,TGTGCCAGCAGCGGGTATGGGACTGAAGCTTTCTTT
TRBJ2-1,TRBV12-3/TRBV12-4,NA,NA,CASSFRGPEQFF,TGTGCCAGCAGTTTTCGGGGGCCCGAGCAGTTCTTC
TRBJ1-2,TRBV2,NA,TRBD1,CASTQGVRNGYTF,TGTGCCAGCACCCAGGGGGTGAGGAATGGCTACACCTTC
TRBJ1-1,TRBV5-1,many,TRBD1,CASSFRDRGNTEAFF,TGCGCCAGCAGCTTTCGCGACAGGGGCAACACTGAAGCTTTCTTT
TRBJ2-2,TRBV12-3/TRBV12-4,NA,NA,CASRKGGRYTGELFF,TGTGCCAGCAGAAAAGGGGGGAGGTACACCGGGGAGCTGTTTTTT
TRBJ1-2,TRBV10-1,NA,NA,CASSEGQNYGYTF,TGCGCCAGCAGTGAAGGACAGAACTATGGCTACACCTTC
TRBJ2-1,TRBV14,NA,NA,CASSQDGSGSEQFF,TGTGCCAGCAGCCAAGATGGGTCTGGTAGTGAGCAGTTCTTC
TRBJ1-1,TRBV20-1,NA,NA,CSASVPSGTTEAFF,TGCAGTGCTAGCGTCCCCTCGGGGACCACTGAAGCTTTCTTT
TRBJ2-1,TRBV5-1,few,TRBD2,CASRDTGGLADLSSYNEQFF,TGCGCCAGCAGGGATACCGGGGGACTAGCGGACTTGAGCTCCTACAATGAGCAGTTCTTC
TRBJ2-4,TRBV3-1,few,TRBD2,CASSQDSGRVIQYF,TGTGCCAGCAGCCAAGATAGCGGGAGGGTCATTCAGTACTTC
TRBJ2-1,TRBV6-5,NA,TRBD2,CASSYSIPSSGGLYNEQFF,TGTGCCAGCAGTTACTCGATACCTTCTAGCGGGGGTTTATACAATGAGCAGTTCTTC
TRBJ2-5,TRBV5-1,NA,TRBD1,CASSLGTGGKTQYF,TGCGCCAGCAGCCTAGGGACAGGGGGCAAGACCCAGTACTTC
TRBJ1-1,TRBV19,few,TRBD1,CASKVDRGPNTEAFF,TGTGCCAGCAAGGTGGACAGGGGGCCGAACACTGAAGCTTTCTTT
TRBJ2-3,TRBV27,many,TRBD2,CASSFEKAGGPDTQYF,TGTGCCAGCAGTTTCGAAAAAGCGGGGGGGCCAGATACGCAGTATTTT
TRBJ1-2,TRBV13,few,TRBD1,CASSWGQVNYGYTF,TGTGCCAGCAGCTGGGGACAGGTCAACTATGGCTACACCTTC
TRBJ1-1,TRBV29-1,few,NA,CSVGTEFEAFF,TGCAGCGTTGGGACAGAGTTTGAAGCTTTCTTT
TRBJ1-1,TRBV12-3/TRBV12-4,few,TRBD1,CASRWDRDTEAFF,TGTGCCAGCCGGTGGGACAGGGACACTGAAGCTTTCTTT
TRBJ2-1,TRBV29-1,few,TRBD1,CSVIDRDYNEQFF,TGCAGCGTGATCGACAGGGACTACAATGAGCAGTTCTTC
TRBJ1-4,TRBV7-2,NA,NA,CASSFSGRTNERLFF,TGTGCCAGCAGCTTCTCGGGAAGAACTAATGAAAGACTGTTTTTT
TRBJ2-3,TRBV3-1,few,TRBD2,CASSQDLAGPTDTQYF,TGTGCCAGCAGCCAAGACCTAGCGGGACCCACAGATACGCAGTATTTT
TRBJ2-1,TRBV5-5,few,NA,CASSLSRGAAEQFF,TGTGCCAGCAGCTTGTCGAGGGGGGCGGCTGAGCAGTTCTTC
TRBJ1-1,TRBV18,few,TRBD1,CASSPPARQGNTEAFF,TGTGCCAGCTCACCACCGGCTAGACAGGGGAACACTGAAGCTTTCTTT
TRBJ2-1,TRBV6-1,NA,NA,CASSEGGGTTQFF,TGTGCCAGCAGTGAAGGGGGCGGAACTACACAGTTCTTC
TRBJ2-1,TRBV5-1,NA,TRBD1,CASSLGQGGEQFF,TGCGCCAGCAGCTTGGGACAGGGGGGTGAGCAGTTCTTC
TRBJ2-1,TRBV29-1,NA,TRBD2,CSVEGTSGGNNEQFF,TGCAGCGTTGAAGGGACTAGCGGGGGGAACAATGAGCAGTTCTTC
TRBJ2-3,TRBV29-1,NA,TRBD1,CSVGQGAEDTQYF,TGCAGCGTTGGACAGGGTGCCGAAGATACGCAGTATTTT
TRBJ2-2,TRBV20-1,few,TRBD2,CSAETSGSFGGELFF,TGCAGTGCTGAGACTAGCGGGAGTTTCGGCGGGGAGCTGTTTTTT
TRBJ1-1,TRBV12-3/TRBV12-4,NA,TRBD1,CASSLTGTGGIEAFF,TGTGCCAGCAGTCTAACAGGGACAGGGGGGATCGAAGCTTTCTTT
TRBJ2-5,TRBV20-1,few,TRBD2,CSARDPSSGRAGETQYF,TGCAGTGCTAGAGATCCATCTAGCGGGAGGGCCGGAGAGACCCAGTACTTC
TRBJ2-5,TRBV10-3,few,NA,CATASQETQYF,TGTGCCACCGCTTCCCAAGAGACCCAGTACTTC
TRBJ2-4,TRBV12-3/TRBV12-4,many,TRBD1,CASTPTDRGWNIQYF,TGTGCCAGCACCCCAACGGACAGGGGGTGGAACATTCAGTACTTC
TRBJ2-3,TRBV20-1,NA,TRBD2,CSGSTTSGSTDTQYF,TGCAGTGGATCTACGACTAGCGGGAGCACAGATACGCAGTATTTT
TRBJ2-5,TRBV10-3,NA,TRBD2,CAITSGGFETQYF,TGTGCCATCACTAGCGGGGGGTTTGAGACCCAGTACTTC
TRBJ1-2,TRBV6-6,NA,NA,CASNSQGDYGYTF,TGTGCCAGCAATTCACAGGGCGACTATGGCTACACCTTC
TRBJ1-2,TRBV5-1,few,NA,CASSLGQPNYGYTF,TGCGCCAGCAGCTTGGGACAACCAAACTATGGCTACACCTTC
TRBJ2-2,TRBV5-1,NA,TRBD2,CASSLAYQQIAGGTGELFF,TGCGCCAGCAGCTTGGCCTATCAACAAATAGCGGGAGGTACCGGGGAGCTGTTTTTT
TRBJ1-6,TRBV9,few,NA,CASSVAPDHSPLHF,TGTGCCAGCAGCGTAGCCCCGGACCATTCACCCCTCCACTTT
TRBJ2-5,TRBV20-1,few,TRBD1,CSARGQGFYQETQYF,TGCAGTGCTAGAGGACAGGGGTTTTACCAAGAGACCCAGTACTTC
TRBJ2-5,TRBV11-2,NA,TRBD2,CASSLLAGGQGTQYF,TGTGCCAGCAGCTTGTTAGCGGGGGGGCAGGGGACCCAGTACTTC
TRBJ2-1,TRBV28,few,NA,CASSPILSSYNEQFF,TGTGCCAGCAGTCCCATATTAAGCTCCTACAATGAGCAGTTCTTC
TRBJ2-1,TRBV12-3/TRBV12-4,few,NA,CASSTDPGYNEQFF,TGTGCCAGCAGTACGGACCCTGGGTACAATGAGCAGTTCTTC
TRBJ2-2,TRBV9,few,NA,CASSVVWEKNTGELFF,TGTGCCAGCAGCGTAGTGTGGGAAAAGAACACCGGGGAGCTGTTTTTT
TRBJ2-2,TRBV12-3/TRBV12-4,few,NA,CASSGFGTGELFF,TGTGCCAGCAGTGGATTCGGCACCGGGGAGCTGTTTTTT
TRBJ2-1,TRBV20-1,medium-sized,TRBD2,CSAPSGRLLYNEQFF,TGCAGTGCTCCTAGCGGGAGGCTGCTCTACAATGAGCAGTTCTTC
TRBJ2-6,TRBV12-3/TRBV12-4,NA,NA,CASREQVSGANVLTF,TGTGCCAGCAGGGAACAGGTCTCTGGGGCCAACGTCCTGACTTTC
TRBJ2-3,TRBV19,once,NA,CASRLHLSTDTQYF,TGTGCCAGTAGGTTGCACCTAAGCACAGATACGCAGTATTTT
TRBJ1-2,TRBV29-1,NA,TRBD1,CSVQTGYYGYTF,TGCAGCGTCCAGACAGGGTATTATGGCTACACCTTC
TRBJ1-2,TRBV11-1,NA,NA,CASSPSLTPNYGYTF,TGTGCCAGCAGCCCCTCGCTGACTCCTAACTATGGCTACACCTTC
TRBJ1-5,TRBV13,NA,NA,CASSQGDVQPQHF,TGTGCCAGCAGCCAGGGAGACGTGCAGCCCCAGCATTTT